Given below is one T cell receptor (beta chain) in context. What it recognizes is unknown. This CDR3 contains 12 residues. Germline CDR1 and CDR2: SGHVS and FNYEAQ. Between the trimmed V and J ends, which lost 5 bases and 11 bases, there was a span of 14 bases. The data derive from a study of a mutant IDH1 vaccine in newly diagnosed glioma. Overall study context: Either 4-6 weeks after radiotherapy alone or alongside temozolomide, vaccination was begun. In the visit schedule, V12 fell in week 35, while V13 fell in week 47. It was radiotherapy, temozolomide, or both that patients received previously, with most receiving both.

The time point: week 35, safety follow-up. Doses comprised 300 ug of mutant IDH1 20-mer peptide each, plus topical imiquimod. Across weeks 1, 3, 5, 7, 11, 15, 19 and 23, patients received a vaccination each time, eight in all. TCRdb keeps only in-frame clones here, not all; method: immunoSEQ multiplex PCR. Found here are 45,000 to 55,000 clones, approximately 79% of them singletons; the top ten hold 6.5% to 7.5%. This TCR was sampled from a man aged 35-49 years with glioma. J is TRBJ2-3 and V is TRBV7-6, with unresolved D. Here the sequenced sample was PBMCs, taken from a glioma patient whose treatment included an IDH1 peptide vaccine. The CDR3 DNA reads TGTGCCAGCAGCAGGACGGCCGGTGAGCAGTATTTT. It yields the protein CASSRTAGEQYF.